A single sample gave rise to the 28 T cell receptor beta chains below, sequenced in a study of T-cell memory formation after mild COVID-19. TCRdb fed the 5' RACE reads into MiXCR, producing one record per CDR3 protein. The sample includes some 320,000 distinct CDR3 sequences, roughly 13% of them seen just once. The source material was PBMCs or a T cell subset sorted from them (not recorded which). These receptors were obtained from a man aged 18 to 30 who had mild COVID-19 (a few samples of this study predate the infection). Cell type and time point are not known.

The chain combines TRBV3-1 with TRBJ2-1; D gene unclear. The V gene lost 0 bases and the J gene lost 9 bases, with 15 bases spanning the gap. CDR3 length: 15 residues. Germline CDR1 LGHDT, CDR2 YNNKEL (reference sequence). The CDR3 here is CASSQDSRSDGEQFF. The CDR3 nucleotides read TGTGCCAGCAGCCAAGACTCGAGGTCGGACGGTGAGCAGTTCTTC.

This clonotype was seen a few times. The genes are TRBV5-1 and TRBJ1-2; no definite D call. The germline V gene encodes CDR1 SGHRS and CDR2 YFSETQ. CDR3 length equals 11 residues. V was clipped by 0 bases and J by 10 bases, with 7 bases between them. The CDR3 region is CASSLVQNYTF. CDR3 DNA sequence: TGCGCCAGCAGCTTGGTGCAGAACTACACCTTC.

The V gene is TRBV4-1, the J gene TRBJ2-5, with D possibly being TRBD2 (5 bases). The V gene's germline CDR1 is MGHRA and CDR2 YSYEKL. CDR3 length: 18 residues. The ends were cut back, 3 bases at V and 11 bases at J, with 31 bases in the middle. CDR3 loop: CASSQTGSGVGSYNEQYF. Here the CDR3 DNA reads TGCGCCAGCAGCCAGACCGGGTCCGGGGTAGGCTCCTACAATGAGCAGTACTTC.

The V call is TRBV7-6, the J call TRBJ2-6, with unresolved D. Germline assignment: CDR1 SGHVS and CDR2 FNYEAQ. CDR3 size: 17 residues. The V gene lost 2 bases and the J gene lost 4 bases, with 15 bases spanning the gap. In DNA form, the CDR3 reads TGTGCCAGCAGCTTACCCGCTTACCTTTGGGGGGCCAACGTCCTGACTTTC. It specifies CASSLPAYLWGANVLTF.

This clonotype occurred a few times. The chain is built from TRBV2 and TRBJ2-2, with unresolved D. The CDR3 runs to 16 residues. V gave up 6 bases and J gave up 2 bases, with 16 bases separating them. Per the germline V gene, CDR1 is SNHLY and CDR2 is FYNNEI. The CDR3 spells CASRGHSGSNTGELFF. As DNA, the CDR3 is TGTGCCAGCAGGGGTCACAGTGGAAGTAACACCGGGGAGCTGTTTTTT.

This clonotype was picked up a small number of times. The genes are TRBV4-1 and TRBJ1-5; 11 positions agree with TRBD1. CDR3 length: 17 amino acids. V shed 3 bases, J shed 9 bases, and the junction held 13 bases outside the gene matches. Germline V gene lookup returns CDR1 MGHRA and CDR2 YSYEKL. The CDR3 sequence is CASSHRPGQGDGMPQHF. CDR3 DNA sequence: TGCGCCAGCAGCCACCGGCCGGGACAGGGGGACGGGATGCCCCAGCATTTT.

This clonotype was observed a few times. J is TRBJ1-2 and V is TRBV20-1; 8 bases agree with TRBD1. V lost 6 bases to trimming and J lost 6 bases; unmatched junction nucleotides: 12. The CDR3 spans 14 residues. Germline V gene lookup returns CDR1 DFQATT and CDR2 SNEGSKA (reference sequence). The CDR3 DNA sequence: TGCAGTGCACCTGGACAGGGCTTATGGGATGGCTACACCTTC. As protein: CSAPGQGLWDGYTF.

The chain recombines TRBV7-9 with TRBJ1-1; possibly TRBD1 for D (5 bases). CDR3 size: 13 residues. The germline V and J ends were trimmed by 5 bases and 5 bases, with 12 bases remaining between them. Germline-derived CDR1 and CDR2 are SEHNR and FQNEAQ (reference sequence). The CDR3: CASSIRRETEAFF. The CDR3 nucleotides are TGTGCCAGCAGCATTCGCAGGGAGACTGAAGCTTTCTTT.

There are a few counts of this clonotype. This chain links TRBV4-3 with TRBJ1-1; D not certain. CDR3 size: 16 residues. Per the germline V gene, CDR1 is LGHNA and CDR2 is YSLEER. V gave up 3 bases and J gave up 0 bases, with 14 bases separating them. CDR3 nucleotides: TGCGCCAGCAGCCAGATCCTGAGAGGGTTGAACACTGAAGCTTTCTTT. Protein sequence: CASSQILRGLNTEAFF.

The chain joins TRBV20-1 to TRBJ1-1; D gene unclear. Germline V lookup: CDR1 DFQATT, CDR2 SNEGSKA (reference sequence). V dropped 6 bases and J dropped 5 bases, with 10 bases sitting between them. The CDR3 has 11 amino acids. The CDR3 DNA is TGCAGTGCCTGTGCGTGGACTGAAGCTTTCTTT. Translation: CSACAWTEAFF.

CDR3 coding DNA: TGCGCCAGCAGCTTTACAGGGACAGGGGGCGAGACCCAGTACTTC. This sequence encodes CASSFTGTGGETQYF. This chain connects TRBV5-1 to TRBJ2-5; 12 bases agree with TRBD1. Germline lookup yields CDR1 SGHRS and CDR2 YFSETQ. This CDR3 has 15 amino acids. J gave up 5 bases and V 2 bases, and 4 bases lay outside the gene matches.

This clonotype turned up a few times. The chain recombines TRBV5-1 with TRBJ1-6; no clear D. The germline V gene encodes CDR1 SGHRS and CDR2 YFSETQ. The CDR3 runs to 18 residues. Trimming cost V 1 base and J 0 bases, with 14 bases left between them. Here the CDR3 DNA reads TGCGCCAGCAGCTTGCATGGAGGTGGCAGCTCCTATAATTCACCCCTCCACTTT. This gives the protein CASSLHGGGSSYNSPLHF.

The V call is TRBV7-2, the J call TRBJ1-1; unclear D gene. The CDR3 is 17 residues long. Germline CDR1 and CDR2: SGHTA and FQGNSA. The V and J ends lost 2 bases and 6 bases respectively, with 22 bases between them. Here the CDR3 reads CASSLWSPNVGAAEAFF. In DNA form, the CDR3 reads TGTGCCAGCAGCTTATGGTCCCCTAACGTCGGAGCCGCTGAAGCTTTCTTT.

This rearrangement joins TRBV25-1 to TRBJ2-3; D is unresolved. The CDR3 length is 14 residues. V was cut by 7 bases and J by 6 bases, with 17 bases left in between. Looked up from germline, CDR1 is MGHDK and CDR2 is SYGVNS. The CDR3 DNA is TGTGCCAGCACCCCCGGTTGGGTAGGTGATACGCAGTATTTT. Residues: CASTPGWVGDTQYF.

V gene TRBV4-1 combines with J gene TRBJ1-2; 9 positions match TRBD1. The J segment lost 5 bases and the V segment lost 2 bases, leaving 3 bases of the junction unmatched. This CDR3 is 14 amino acids long. Germline V gene sequence: CDR1 MGHRA, CDR2 YSYEKL. Here the CDR3 DNA reads TGCGCCAGCAGCCAACCGGGACAGGGATATGGCTACACCTTC. It is translated as CASSQPGQGYGYTF.

The rearrangement uses TRBV24-1 and TRBJ1-5; tentative D call: TRBD1 (5 bases). In germline, CDR1 is KGHDR, CDR2 SFDVKD. The CDR3 totals 13 residues. V was trimmed by 7 bases and J by 12 bases, leaving 18 bases between them. The CDR3 DNA sequence: TGTGCCACCAGCGCTCCCCCGGACGGACACCAGCATTTT. Amino acid sequence: CATSAPPDGHQHF.

The V gene is TRBV4-2, the J gene TRBJ2-2, with D hard to call. V dropped 2 bases and J dropped 6 bases, with 7 bases sitting between them. The CDR3 covers 13 residues. Germline lookup yields CDR1 LGHNA and CDR2 YNFKEQ. The CDR3 DNA is TGTGCCAGCAGCCAACCCATCTCCGGGGAGCTGTTTTTT. Its protein product is CASSQPISGELFF.

The J gene is TRBJ2-7, the V gene TRBV7-3; TRBD1 matches 7 bases. Germline assignment: CDR1 SGHTA and CDR2 FQGTGA. J gave up 7 bases and V 3 bases, and 6 bases lay outside the gene matches. The CDR3 totals 13 residues. The CDR3 spells CASSLGNRGEQYF. CDR3 nucleotides: TGTGCCAGCAGCTTGGGAAACAGGGGAGAGCAGTACTTC.

The genes are TRBV5-5 and TRBJ1-1; the D gene is possibly TRBD1 (5 bases). Germline V CDR1 and CDR2: SGHKS, YYEKEE (reference sequence). The CDR3 runs to 14 residues. V lost 0 bases, J lost 7 bases, and 13 bases lay in between. CDR3 region: CASSLASGYGEAFF. In nucleotides, the CDR3 is TGTGCCAGCAGCTTGGCATCAGGGTACGGTGAAGCTTTCTTT.

This chain joins TRBV7-2 and TRBJ2-3, with D tentatively TRBD1 or TRBD2 (5 bases each). This CDR3 spans 17 amino acids. The V end lost 1 base, the J end lost 4 bases, and 18 bases lay between the germline ends. Germline lookup yields CDR1 SGHTA and CDR2 FQGNSA. The CDR3 reads CASSLGPGRLGADTQYF. CDR3 in DNA: TGTGCCAGCAGCTTAGGTCCAGGGCGCTTGGGGGCAGATACGCAGTATTTT.

This rearrangement joins TRBV6-5 to TRBJ2-2; D may be TRBD1 or TRBD2 (6 bases each). CDR1 is MNHEY, CDR2 SVGAGI, per germline. Trimming left V 8 bases short and J 0 bases short, with 13 bases between. This CDR3 region has 15 residues. CDR3 in amino acids: CASRTASANTGELFF. CDR3 DNA sequence: TGTGCCAGCCGGACAGCTAGCGCGAACACCGGGGAGCTGTTTTTT.

This clonotype was seen a handful of times. The V call is TRBV27, the J call TRBJ2-7; weak D call: TRBD1 (7 bases). The CDR3 covers 15 residues. Germline V gene lookup returns CDR1 MNHEY and CDR2 SMNVEV (reference sequence). V was cut by 4 bases and J by 4 bases, with 17 bases left in between. CDR3 bases: TGTGCCAGCAGTTCTCCCTCAGGGGGGAAGTACGAGCAGTACTTC. Protein product: CASSSPSGGKYEQYF.

This clonotype has only a few counts. V and J are TRBV6-2 or TRBV6-3 and TRBJ2-1; D possibly corresponds to TRBD1 (6 bases). This CDR3 spans 12 amino acids. Trimming stripped 6 bases from V and 8 bases from J, with 11 bases between. Germline V gives CDR1 MNHEY, CDR2 SVGEGT. The CDR3 region is CASRHYRDEQFF. CDR3 sequence (DNA): TGTGCCAGCAGACACTACAGGGATGAGCAGTTCTTC.

This clonotype was counted many times. The genes are TRBV7-2 and TRBJ2-5; TRBD2 agrees at 11 bases. After removal of 5 bases from V and 5 bases from J, the junction contained 10 bases not matched to a gene. Germline CDR1 is SGHTA and CDR2 is FQGNSA. The length of the CDR3 is 16 residues. The CDR3 DNA is TGTGCCAGCAGCGTCCCGGGACTAGCGGCACTGGAGACCCAGTACTTC. Its translation is CASSVPGLAALETQYF.

This clonotype has just one count. This chain connects TRBV5-1 to TRBJ2-7, with 9 bases that match TRBD1. This CDR3 has 15 amino acids. CDR1 and CDR2 from the germline V gene are SGHRS and YFSETQ. Trimming at V came to 4 bases and at J to 5 bases, leaving 10 bases not matched to a gene. Here the CDR3 DNA reads TGCGCCAGCAGCCTACAGGGGGCGCTTTTCAACGAGCAGTACTTC. This gives the protein CASSLQGALFNEQYF. The full variable domain, completed using reference TRBV5-1 and TRBJ2-7, is KAGVTQTPRYLIKTRGQQVTLSCSPISGHRSVSWYQQTPGQGLQFLFEYFSETQRNKGNFPGRFSGRQFSNSRSEMNVSTLELGDSALYLCASSLQGALFNEQYFGPGTRLTVT.

The sample holds a few counts of this clonotype. The genes are TRBV6-5 and TRBJ2-2, with D unresolved. The V end lost 5 bases, the J end lost 0 bases, and 16 bases lay between the germline ends. Germline-derived CDR1 and CDR2 are MNHEY and SVGAGI. CDR3 length equals 17 residues. CDR3 bases: TGTGCCAGCAGTCTCTTTGGAGCAGTCGCGAACACCGGGGAGCTGTTTTTT. It is translated as CASSLFGAVANTGELFF.

This chain connects TRBV11-3 to TRBJ2-1, with D perhaps TRBD1 (6 bases). This CDR3 has 13 amino acids. V was shortened by 4 bases and J by 10 bases, with 14 bases between the two germline ends. Germline V gene data show CDR1 as SGHNT and CDR2 as YENEEA. This CDR3 reads CASSWEQGGEQFF. CDR3 DNA sequence: TGTGCCAGCAGCTGGGAACAGGGCGGGGAGCAGTTCTTC.

This clonotype was found a few times. CDR3 amino acids: CASSLNSGGGSYEQYF. The DNA of the CDR3 is TGTGCCAGCAGCCTAAACTCGGGGGGCGGATCCTACGAGCAGTACTTC. This chain links TRBV4-2 with TRBJ2-7; D is possibly TRBD2 (7 bases). The CDR3 is made up of 16 amino acids. Germline-derived CDR1 and CDR2 are LGHNA and YNFKEQ. V lost 4 bases to trimming and J lost 1 base, with 17 bases between them.